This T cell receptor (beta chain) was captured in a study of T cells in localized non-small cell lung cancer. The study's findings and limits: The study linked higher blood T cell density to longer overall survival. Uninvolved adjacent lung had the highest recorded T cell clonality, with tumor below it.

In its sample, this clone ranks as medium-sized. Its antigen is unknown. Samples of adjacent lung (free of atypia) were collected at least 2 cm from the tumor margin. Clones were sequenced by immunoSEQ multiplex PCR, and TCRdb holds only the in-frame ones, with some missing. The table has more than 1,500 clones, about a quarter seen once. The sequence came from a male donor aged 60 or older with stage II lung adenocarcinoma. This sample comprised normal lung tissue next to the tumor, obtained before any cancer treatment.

The CDR3 reads CASSLYLGQGPGANVLTF. The DNA for the CDR3 is TGTGCCAGCAGCTTATATTTGGGACAGGGTCCTGGGGCCAACGTCCTGACTTTC. The chain carries TRBV11-3 and TRBJ2-6; 9 bases align to TRBD1. CDR1 and CDR2 (germline): SGHNT, YENEEA. J was trimmed by 2 bases and V by 2 bases; bases with no gene match: 7. The CDR3 spans 18 residues.